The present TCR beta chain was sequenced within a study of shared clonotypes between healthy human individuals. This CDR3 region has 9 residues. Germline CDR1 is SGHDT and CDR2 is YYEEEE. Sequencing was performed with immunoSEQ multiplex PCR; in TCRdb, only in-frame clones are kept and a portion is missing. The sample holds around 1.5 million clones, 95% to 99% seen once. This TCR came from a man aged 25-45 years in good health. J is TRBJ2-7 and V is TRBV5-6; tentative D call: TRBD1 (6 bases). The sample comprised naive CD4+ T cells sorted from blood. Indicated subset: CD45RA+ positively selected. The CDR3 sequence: CASSWGLPV. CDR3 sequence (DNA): TGTGCCAGCAGCTGGGGGCTACCCGTC.